The 30 T cell receptor beta chains presented below share a single source sample, sequenced in a study of T cell responses to AZD1222 COVID-19 vaccine. Only in-frame clones appear in the TCRdb table, and some are missing; sequencing was by immunoSEQ multiplex PCR. The sample holds about 21,000 clones; less than 90% are singletons and the top ten take about 16%. Material: peripheral blood, obtained 28 days after the second AZD1222 dose. These receptor sequences come from an adult who received the AZD1222 COVID-19 vaccine.

The V call is TRBV10-3, the J call TRBJ2-7; 7 bases line up with TRBD2. The length of the CDR3 is 14 residues. CDR1 and CDR2 from the germline V gene are ENHRY and SYGVKD. V shed 3 bases, J shed 7 bases, and the junction held 9 bases outside the gene matches. The CDR3 reads CAISEPPGGSEQYF. In DNA form, the CDR3 reads TGTGCCATCAGTGAACCACCGGGGGGATCGGAGCAGTACTTC.

V usage is TRBV9 and J usage is TRBJ1-1, with a possible D match to TRBD1 (6 bases). This CDR3 is 17 amino acids long. Germline V gene lookup returns CDR1 SGDLS and CDR2 YYNGEE. Between the trimmed V and J ends, which lost 0 bases and 5 bases, there was a span of 20 bases. Here the CDR3 DNA reads TGTGCCAGCAGCGTAGTAGGGGGTTGGGGGTCGGAGACTGAAGCTTTCTTT. Protein: CASSVVGGWGSETEAFF.

This chain links TRBV21-1 with TRBJ2-2; the table gives TRBD2 as D, unverified against the DNA. TRBV21-1 is shown as a pseudogene. There are 15 residues in the CDR3. The CDR3 sequence is CASSRETGRAGELFF. The CDR3 DNA is TGTGCCAGCAGCAGAGAAACAGGGAGGGCCGGGGAGCTGTTTTTT.

This chain connects TRBV18 to TRBJ2-2; tentative D call: TRBD1 (5 bases). The CDR3 totals 13 residues. The germline CDR1 and CDR2 sequences are KGHSH and LQKENI. Deletions cut 5 bases from V and 6 bases from J, with 10 bases between. Here the CDR3 reads CASSVRVSGELFF. CDR3 DNA sequence: TGTGCCAGCTCAGTCAGGGTATCCGGGGAGCTGTTTTTT.

This clone was recorded a few times. J is TRBJ2-7 and V is TRBV7-6, with 7 nucleotides matching TRBD1. This CDR3 spans 15 amino acids. CDR1 and CDR2 from the germline V gene are SGHVS and FNYEAQ. V shed 1 base, J shed 2 bases, and the junction held 5 bases outside the gene matches. CDR3 DNA: TGTGCCAGCAGCTTAGGTCCGGGACAGACCTACGAGCAGTACTTC. This encodes CASSLGPGQTYEQYF.

The chain joins TRBV19 to TRBJ1-1; 8 bases map to TRBD1. In germline, CDR1 is LNHDA, CDR2 SQIVND (reference sequence). This CDR3 has 14 amino acids. With 7 bases clipped from V and 4 bases from J, the junction kept 8 bases outside the gene matches. The CDR3 region is CASTRQGSGTEAFF. The CDR3 region has the DNA TGTGCCAGTACCCGACAGGGGTCGGGCACTGAAGCTTTCTTT.

The sample holds a few counts of this clone. The rearrangement uses TRBV15 and TRBJ2-7; TRBD2 might be the D (5 bases). Trimming took off 0 bases at V and 0 bases at J, with 9 bases between the two ends. The CDR3 totals 15 residues. CDR1 is LNHNV, CDR2 YYDKDF, per germline (reference sequence). The CDR3 region is CATSRDKRSSYEQYF. In nucleotides, the CDR3 is TGTGCCACCAGCAGAGATAAGCGGAGCTCCTACGAGCAGTACTTC. Full variable domain (missing parts from reference TRBV15 and TRBJ2-7): DAMVIQNPRYQVTQFGKPVTLSCSQTLNHNVMYWYQQKSSQAPKLLFHYYDKDFNNEADTPDNFQSRRPNTSFCFLDIRSPGLGDTAMYLCATSRDKRSSYEQYFGPGTRLTVT.

The chain joins TRBV7-2 to TRBJ1-2; the D is unclear. The germline gives CDR1 SGHTA, CDR2 FQGNSA. The CDR3 spans 14 residues. V lost 5 bases to trimming and J lost 2 bases, with 12 bases between them. CDR3 nucleotides: TGTGCCAGCAGCCAGACCGGGATCAACTATGGCTACACCTTC. This encodes CASSQTGINYGYTF.

The V gene is TRBV6-1, the J gene TRBJ1-1; a weak D match, TRBD1 (5 bases). V was trimmed by 3 bases and J by 7 bases, leaving 12 bases between them. Germline V gene lookup returns CDR1 MNHNS and CDR2 SASEGT. The CDR3 consists of 13 residues. The CDR3 DNA reads as TGTGCCAGCAGTGACAGACGAGGGGTTGAAGCTTTCTTT. Its protein is CASSDRRGVEAFF.

V is TRBV29-1 and J is TRBJ1-1, with TRBD1 matching 8 bases. The V segment lost 1 base and the J segment 4 bases; nucleotides outside the gene matches: 5. Per the germline V gene, CDR1 is SQVTM and CDR2 is ANQGSEA. The length of the CDR3 is 14 residues. This chain's CDR3 is CSVEVTGEATEAFF. Written as DNA, the CDR3 is TGCAGCGTTGAAGTGACAGGGGAGGCCACTGAAGCTTTCTTT.

J is TRBJ2-3 and V is TRBV27; D is undetermined. The CDR3 loop spans 12 amino acids. The V gene's germline CDR1 is MNHEY and CDR2 SMNVEV (reference sequence). Trimming pared 3 bases from V and 6 bases from J, leaving 7 bases between. As DNA, the CDR3 is TGTGCCAGCAGTTTCTCCAGGGATACGCAGTATTTT. It specifies CASSFSRDTQYF.

This chain connects TRBV19 to TRBJ1-1; D possibly corresponds to TRBD1 (5 bases). The length of the CDR3 is 13 residues. Germline CDR1 and CDR2: LNHDA and SQIVND (reference sequence). Trimming left V 4 bases short and J 2 bases short, with 8 bases between. CDR3 sequence: CASSRGSNTEAFF. Here the CDR3 DNA reads TGTGCCAGTAGTAGGGGGAGTAACACTGAAGCTTTCTTT.

This clone was detected only a few times. The chain carries TRBV19 and TRBJ1-6, with 7 bases aligning to TRBD1. The CDR3 is 15 amino acids. After removal of 5 bases from V and 5 bases from J, the junction contained 6 bases not matched to a gene. Looked up from germline, CDR1 is LNHDA and CDR2 is SQIVND (reference sequence). This CDR3 reads CASSSGTANNSPLHF. In nucleotides, the CDR3 is TGTGCCAGTAGTTCCGGGACAGCCAATAATTCACCCCTCCACTTT. The whole variable domain, filled in from reference TRBV19 and TRBJ1-6, reads DGGITQSPKYLFRKEGQNVTLSCEQNLNHDAMYWYRQDPGQGLRLIYYSQIVNDFQKGDIAEGYSVSREKKESFPLTVTSAQKNPTAFYLCASSSGTANNSPLHFGNGTRLTVT.

The rearrangement links TRBV24-1 to TRBJ2-3; weak D call: TRBD2 (6 bases). CDR3 length: 15 residues. From germline, CDR1 is KGHDR and CDR2 SFDVKD. The germline V and J ends were trimmed by 7 bases and 2 bases, with 15 bases remaining between them. For the CDR3, the DNA is TGTGCCACCAGCCAGGGACTGGGAAACACAGATACGCAGTATTTT. Translated, it gives CATSQGLGNTDTQYF.

The genes are TRBV7-9 and TRBJ1-5, with TRBD1 matching over 7 bases. V trimming: 6 bases; J trimming: 5 bases; junction bases outside the gene matches: 4. Germline-derived CDR1 and CDR2 are SEHNR and FQNEAQ (reference sequence). This CDR3 comprises 13 residues. The CDR3 sequence: CASSRQGDQPQHF. For the CDR3, the DNA is TGTGCCAGCAGTCGGCAGGGGGATCAGCCCCAGCATTTT. Supplemented by reference TRBV7-9 and TRBJ1-5, the full variable domain reads DTGVSQNPRHKITKRGQNVTFRCDPISEHNRLYWYRQTLGQGPEFLTYFQNEAQLEKSRLLSDRFSAERPKGSFSTLEIQRTEQGDSAMYLCASSRQGDQPQHFGDGTRLSIL.

The chain links TRBV6-5 to TRBJ2-3; TRBD2 matches 8 bases. The ends lost 6 bases at V and 3 bases at J; junction bases unmatched: 8. This CDR3 spans 15 amino acids. The germline V gene has CDR1 MNHEY and CDR2 SVGAGI. In DNA, the CDR3 is TGTGCCAGCAGCGATCAGGGCGGGAGGACAGATACGCAGTATTTT. Translation: CASSDQGGRTDTQYF.

The chain uses TRBV10-3 and TRBJ2-7; a possible D gene is TRBD2 (6 bases). The CDR3 is 14 amino acids. Trimming removed 0 bases at V and 6 bases at J, with 12 bases between. From germline, CDR1 is ENHRY and CDR2 SYGVKD. The CDR3 region has the DNA TGTGCCATCAGTGAGTCGGGTCGGGAGCTCGAGCAGTACTTC. It codes for CAISESGRELEQYF.

Of note for this clone: Within the sample, other DNA sequences also encode this same CDR3. The gene calls are TRBV5-1 and TRBJ2-7; D perhaps matches TRBD1 (6 bases). V lost 0 bases, J lost 4 bases, and 8 bases lay in between. This CDR3 comprises 13 residues. CDR1 is SGHRS and CDR2 is YFSETQ in the germline V gene. For the CDR3, the DNA is TGCGCCAGCAGCTTGGACAGGGCTTACGAGCAGTACTTC. It yields the protein CASSLDRAYEQYF.

The chain uses TRBV6-5 and TRBJ1-6; no firm D call. This CDR3 is built from 13 residues. V was shortened by 6 bases and J by 4 bases, with 7 bases between the two germline ends. Germline V gene lookup returns CDR1 MNHEY and CDR2 SVGAGI. The CDR3 spells CASRLIYNSPLHF. In nucleotides, the CDR3 is TGTGCCAGCAGATTAATTTATAATTCACCCCTCCACTTT.

This chain connects TRBV20-1 to TRBJ2-1; TRBD1 might be the D (5 bases). CDR1 and CDR2 from the germline V gene are DFQATT and SNEGSKA (reference sequence). V was shortened by 3 bases and J by 1 base, with 13 bases between the two germline ends. CDR3 length equals 15 residues. CDR3 sequence (DNA): TGCAGTGCTAGTTTCCCCGCAGGGTCCTACAATGAGCAGTTCTTC. Translating it yields CSASFPAGSYNEQFF.

The V gene is TRBV5-1, the J gene TRBJ2-7; 7 bases are shared with TRBD1. This CDR3 spans 14 amino acids. After removal of 4 bases from V and 4 bases from J, the junction contained 8 bases not matched to a gene. Germline CDR1 is SGHRS and CDR2 is YFSETQ. The CDR3 region has the DNA TGCGCCAGCAGCCCCGCGACAGGGTCGTACGAGCAGTACTTC. It translates to CASSPATGSYEQYF.

The V and J genes are TRBV28 and TRBJ1-1; D is unclear. V was clipped by 3 bases and J by 1 base, with 9 bases between them. This CDR3 spans 14 amino acids. CDR1 is MDHEN and CDR2 is SYDVKM in the germline V gene. The DNA of the CDR3 is TGTGCCAGCAGTTTGATAGGCTGGAACACTGAAGCTTTCTTT. Translating gives CASSLIGWNTEAFF.

The genes are TRBV14 and TRBJ1-1, with a possible D match to TRBD1 (5 bases). The germline V and J ends were trimmed by 4 bases and 7 bases, with 13 bases remaining between them. Germline V gene lookup returns CDR1 SGHDN and CDR2 FVKESK. This CDR3 has 13 residues. The CDR3 region is CASSPGLLGEAFF. The CDR3 DNA reads TGTGCCAGCAGCCCAGGGTTGCTTGGTGAAGCTTTCTTT.

This sequence joins TRBV19 and TRBJ2-7, with D hard to call. Trimming took off 5 bases at V and 0 bases at J, with 14 bases between the two ends. Per the germline V gene, CDR1 is LNHDA and CDR2 is SQIVND (reference sequence). This CDR3 has 15 residues. CDR3 in DNA: TGTGCCAGTAGTCCCCGTGAGACCAGCTCCTACGAGCAGTACTTC. It encodes CASSPRETSSYEQYF. The full variable domain, in which reference TRBV19 and TRBJ2-7 provide the parts outside the CDR3, is DGGITQSPKYLFRKEGQNVTLSCEQNLNHDAMYWYRQDPGQGLRLIYYSQIVNDFQKGDIAEGYSVSREKKESFPLTVTSAQKNPTAFYLCASSPRETSSYEQYFGPGTRLTVT.

The chain combines TRBV5-1 with TRBJ1-1; D uncertain. The CDR3 is made up of 12 amino acids. Germline loops: CDR1 SGHRS, CDR2 YFSETQ. V lost 4 bases and J lost 9, with 13 bases in between. CDR3 sequence (DNA): TGCGCCAGCAGCGGCGGAGATCCTAAAGCTTTCTTT. Encoded protein: CASSGGDPKAFF. Full variable domain (rest looked up from reference TRBV5-1 and TRBJ1-1): KAGVTQTPRYLIKTRGQQVTLSCSPISGHRSVSWYQQTPGQGLQFLFEYFSETQRNKGNFPGRFSGRQFSNSRSEMNVSTLELGDSALYLCASSGGDPKAFFGQGTRLTVV.

This clone was found a few times. The chain couples TRBV11-3 to TRBJ2-7; 7 positions agree with TRBD2. Trimming removed 5 bases from V and 9 bases from J; junction bases left unmatched: 16. The CDR3 consists of 15 residues. The germline gives CDR1 SGHNT, CDR2 YENEEA. The CDR3 loop reads CASSGERESLSRQYF. DNA for the CDR3: TGTGCCAGCAGCGGTGAGCGGGAATCTCTATCGAGGCAGTACTTC.

V gene TRBV12-3 or TRBV12-4 combines with J gene TRBJ2-7; 8 nucleotides line up with TRBD1. The CDR3 runs to 13 residues. J was trimmed by 9 bases and V by 0 bases; bases with no gene match: 4. As DNA, the CDR3 is TGTGCCAGCAGTTTAGCGGGACAGGTCGTGCAGTACTTC. Translation: CASSLAGQVVQYF.

This clone was recorded a few times. CDR3 coding DNA: TGTGCCAGCAGCCCCGCGGGAAGCACAGATACGCAGTATTTT. It translates to CASSPAGSTDTQYF. The chain recombines TRBV5-6 with TRBJ2-3; D is possibly TRBD2 (6 bases). Germline V lookup: CDR1 SGHDT, CDR2 YYEEEE. V dropped 4 bases and J dropped 0 bases, with 9 bases sitting between them. CDR3 length: 14 amino acids.

This sequence joins TRBV28 and TRBJ2-1; D is perhaps TRBD2 (6 bases). Germline V gives CDR1 MDHEN, CDR2 SYDVKM. The V end was cut by 4 bases, the J end by 8 bases, with 12 bases between. The CDR3 loop spans 13 amino acids. CDR3: CASSSSTSYEQFF. The CDR3 DNA follows: TGTGCCAGCAGTTCGTCGACTAGTTATGAGCAGTTCTTC.

This sequence joins TRBV20-1 and TRBJ2-5; D remains ambiguous. There are 11 residues in the CDR3. Germline CDR1 DFQATT, CDR2 SNEGSKA (reference sequence). The V and J ends lost 6 bases and 5 bases respectively, with 10 bases between them. CDR3 bases: TGCAGTGCCCCGACCTCGGAGACCCAGTACTTC. Residues: CSAPTSETQYF.